This T cell receptor beta chain stems from a study of T cell repertoires in cytomegalovirus infection. Whole-study context: Peptides in the study included HLA-C-restricted and HLA-B-restricted CMV epitopes. An indication of both CMV infection and matching HLA type came from public TCR beta signatures.

TCRdb re-called the reads with MiXCR, one entry per CDR3 protein. The table lists 900,000 to 950,000 distinct CDR3 sequences, 30% to 40% of them singletons. As for this clonotype: Its antigen is unidentified.

Study-wide results and caveats: CMV-specific TCR beta clonotypes restricted by HLA-C dominated the ex vivo response. Cumulative public TCR beta family frequency identified carriers of CMV plus the relevant HLA.

Germline-derived CDR1 and CDR2 are SGHVS and FNYEAQ. CDR3 length: 13 residues. The V and J ends lost 5 bases and 6 bases respectively, with 11 bases between them. The specimen was cultured CD8+ T cells from PBMCs, collected from culture after CMV antigen stimulation. The sequence was obtained from a human donor in good health (CMV status not recorded). Some clones in this sample may be carry-over from other donors' samples. This chain uses TRBV7-6 with TRBJ2-4; TRBD2 is a possible D gene (5 bases). The CDR3 bases are TGTGCCAGCAGCACGAGGGCTGGAAACATTCAGTACTTC. This encodes CASSTRAGNIQYF.